This paragraph covers one T cell receptor (beta chain) sequence. Antigen unknown. Each CDR3 protein is one row after TCRdb ran MiXCR on the RT-PCR reads. The table includes about 650,000 distinct CDR3 sequences, 14% detected once. The CDR3 runs 13 residues. Deletions cut 5 bases from V and 7 bases from J, with 14 bases between. These data come from a study of response to subunit inactivated influenza vaccine. Whole-study findings and limits: After each seasonal influenza vaccination, few new T cells are recruited, the authors suggested.

The sample consisted of PBMCs from blood, taken less than 15 days before vaccination. The J gene is TRBJ2-5, the V gene TRBV12-3 or TRBV12-4; possible D gene TRBD2, 5 bases. The TCR comes from a man over 45 who received an inactivated influenza vaccine. The CDR3: CASSPPGFVTQYF. In DNA form, the CDR3 reads TGTGCCAGCAGTCCGCCGGGGTTTGTGACCCAGTACTTC.